Below, 3 T cell receptor beta chains from the same sample are listed, as sequenced in a study of T cell changes during pregnancy in multiple sclerosis. TCRdb's table, derived via immunoSEQ multiplex PCR, lists solely in-frame clones and lacks some. The sample has roughly 60,000 clones; roughly 88% are singletons. Sample: peripheral blood, taken in the second trimester of pregnancy. The source is a female donor in good health, enrolled as a control in a pregnancy study.

The J gene is TRBJ1-2, the V gene TRBV19; the D gene is possibly TRBD1 (5 bases). This CDR3 comprises 16 residues. V lost 5 bases, J lost 4 bases, and 20 bases lay in between. Per germline, CDR1 LNHDA and CDR2 SQIVND (reference sequence). The chain's CDR3 is CASSVRENRLLYGYTF. The DNA of the CDR3 is TGTGCCAGTAGTGTCAGGGAAAATCGTTTGCTCTATGGCTACACCTTC.

The chain links TRBV5-4 to TRBJ1-1; D may be TRBD1 (5 bases). This CDR3 region has 14 residues. Germline CDR1 SGHNT, CDR2 YYREEE (reference sequence). Trimming removed 3 bases from V and 0 bases from J, with 9 bases in between. The CDR3 region is CASSWGLMNTEAFF. The CDR3 DNA sequence: TGTGCCAGCAGCTGGGGACTCATGAACACTGAAGCTTTCTTT.

This clone was detected once. The chain uses TRBV6-1 and TRBJ1-1; a possible D gene is TRBD1 (6 bases). CDR3 length: 12 amino acids. Germline CDR1 and CDR2: MNHNS and SASEGT. V was pared by 8 bases and J by 8 bases, with 15 bases between. The CDR3 DNA follows: TGTGCCAGCGGGGCCAGGACAGCAGAAGCTTTCTTT. Translating gives CASGARTAEAFF.